This T cell receptor (beta chain) emerged from a study of shared clonotypes between healthy human individuals. Study-level points and caveats: Clonotypes which were not shared had lower generation probabilities than clonotypes that all four donors shared.

This CDR3 is 14 amino acids long. The germline V gene has CDR1 MDHEN and CDR2 SYDVKM. Trimming cost V 4 bases and J 12 bases; bases outside gene matches: 12. Splitting the CD4+ cells yielded a CD45RA+ naive subset and a CD45RA-negative memory subset. Details on this clone: Its antigen is not identified.

Researchers ran the assay at a deep level. Assay used: immunoSEQ multiplex PCR; TCRdb lists only in-frame clones, some missing. Among about 1 million clones listed, roughly 75% were seen once. The chain recombines TRBV28 with TRBJ2-3, with 8 bases matching TRBD2. This sequence originates from a man aged 18-30 years in good health. Material for sequencing was memory CD4+ T cells sorted from blood. Subset described: CD45RA-negative fraction. Written as DNA, the CDR3 is TGTGCCAGCAGTTGGCGTGTGAGCGGGGGCATTCAGTATTTT. Protein: CASSWRVSGGIQYF.